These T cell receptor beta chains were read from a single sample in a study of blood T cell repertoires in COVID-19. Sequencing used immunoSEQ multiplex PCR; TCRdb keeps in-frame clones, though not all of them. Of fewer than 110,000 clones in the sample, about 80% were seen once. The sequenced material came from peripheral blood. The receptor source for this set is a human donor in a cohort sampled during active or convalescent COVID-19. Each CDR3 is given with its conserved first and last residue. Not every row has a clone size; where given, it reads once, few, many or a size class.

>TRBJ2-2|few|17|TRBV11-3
CASSVTYPWGRTGELFF
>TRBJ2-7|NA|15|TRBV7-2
CASSPRTGGGYEQYF
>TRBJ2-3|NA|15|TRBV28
CASAPPRGSTDTQYF
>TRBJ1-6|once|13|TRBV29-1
CSVMIGGDSPLHF
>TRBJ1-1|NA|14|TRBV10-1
CASSELRGGTEAFF
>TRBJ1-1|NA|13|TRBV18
CASSPEGNVPPFF
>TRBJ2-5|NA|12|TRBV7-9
CASSPSGETQYF
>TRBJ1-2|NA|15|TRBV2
CASSGGPGISYGYTF
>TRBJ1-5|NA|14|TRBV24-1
CATRRTASNQPQHF
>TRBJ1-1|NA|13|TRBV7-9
CASSPLSGTEAFF
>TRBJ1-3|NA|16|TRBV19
CASSPRHRGQGNTIYF
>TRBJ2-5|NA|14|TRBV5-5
CASSAALGVETQYF
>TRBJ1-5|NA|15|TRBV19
CASSIQGAGNQPQHF
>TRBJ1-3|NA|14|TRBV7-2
CASSFGRSLNTIYF
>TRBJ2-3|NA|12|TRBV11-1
CASGGAADTQYF
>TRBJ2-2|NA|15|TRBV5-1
CASSRTESNTGELFF
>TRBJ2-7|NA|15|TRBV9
CASSPSGAGDYEQYF
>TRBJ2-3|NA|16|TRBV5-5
CASSYRDPPSTDTQYF
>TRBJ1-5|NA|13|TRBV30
CAWSAGDGQPQHF
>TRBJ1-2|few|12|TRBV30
CAWSRQVEGYTF
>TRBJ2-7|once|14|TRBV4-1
CASSQWDREGEQYF
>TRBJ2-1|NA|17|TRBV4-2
CASSQEAVPSPYNEQFF
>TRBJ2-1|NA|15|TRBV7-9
CASSLDQGVRDEQFF
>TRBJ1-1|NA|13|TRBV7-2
CASSSSWTGEAFF
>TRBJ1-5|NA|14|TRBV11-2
CASSLKASNQPQHF
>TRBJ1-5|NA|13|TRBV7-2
CASSPKANQPQHF
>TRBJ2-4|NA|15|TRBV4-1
CASSQTGGPRDIQYF
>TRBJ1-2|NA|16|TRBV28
CASSRSLTGFLSGYTF